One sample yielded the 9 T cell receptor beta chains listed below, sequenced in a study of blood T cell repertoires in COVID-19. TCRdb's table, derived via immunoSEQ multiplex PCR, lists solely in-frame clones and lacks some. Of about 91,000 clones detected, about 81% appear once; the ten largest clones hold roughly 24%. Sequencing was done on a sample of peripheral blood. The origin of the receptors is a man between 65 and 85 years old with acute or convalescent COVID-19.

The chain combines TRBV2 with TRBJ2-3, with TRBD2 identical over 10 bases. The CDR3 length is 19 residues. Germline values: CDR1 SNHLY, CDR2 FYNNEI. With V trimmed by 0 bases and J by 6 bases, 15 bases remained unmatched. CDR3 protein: CASSEAWYASGGAADTQYF. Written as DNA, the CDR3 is TGTGCCAGCAGTGAAGCATGGTATGCTAGCGGGGGAGCGGCGGATACGCAGTATTTT.

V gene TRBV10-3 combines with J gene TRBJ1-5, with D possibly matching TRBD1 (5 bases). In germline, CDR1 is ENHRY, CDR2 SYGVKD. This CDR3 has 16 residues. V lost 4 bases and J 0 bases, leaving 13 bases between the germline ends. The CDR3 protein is CAISGYWTPSNQPQHF. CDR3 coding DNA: TGTGCCATCAGTGGCTACTGGACACCTAGCAATCAGCCCCAGCATTTT.

The chain's CDR3 is CASSLSGHYGYTF. DNA of the CDR3: TGCGCCAGCAGCTTGAGCGGACACTATGGCTACACCTTC. The chain carries TRBV5-1 and TRBJ1-2; D call uncertain. This CDR3 region has 13 residues. Between the trimmed V and J ends, which lost 1 base and 3 bases, there was a span of 7 bases. The germline CDR1 and CDR2 sequences are SGHRS and YFSETQ.

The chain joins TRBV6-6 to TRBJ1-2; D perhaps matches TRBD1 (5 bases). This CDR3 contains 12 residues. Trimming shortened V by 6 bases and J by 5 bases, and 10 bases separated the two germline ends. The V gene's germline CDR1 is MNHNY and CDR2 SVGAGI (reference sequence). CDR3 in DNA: TGTGCCAGCAGGTCACAGGCGTATGGCTACACCTTC. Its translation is CASRSQAYGYTF.

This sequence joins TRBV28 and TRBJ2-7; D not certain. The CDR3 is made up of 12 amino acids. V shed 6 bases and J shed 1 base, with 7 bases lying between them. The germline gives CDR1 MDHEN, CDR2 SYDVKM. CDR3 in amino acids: CASSQASYEQYF. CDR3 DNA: TGTGCCAGCAGCCAGGCATCCTACGAGCAGTACTTC.

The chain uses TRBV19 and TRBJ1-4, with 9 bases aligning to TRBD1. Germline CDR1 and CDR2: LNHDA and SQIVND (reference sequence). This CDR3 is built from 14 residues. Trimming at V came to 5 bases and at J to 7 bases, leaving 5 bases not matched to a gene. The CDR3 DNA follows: TGTGCCAGTAGTTTCTACAGGGGGCCTGAAAAACTGTTTTTT. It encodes CASSFYRGPEKLFF.

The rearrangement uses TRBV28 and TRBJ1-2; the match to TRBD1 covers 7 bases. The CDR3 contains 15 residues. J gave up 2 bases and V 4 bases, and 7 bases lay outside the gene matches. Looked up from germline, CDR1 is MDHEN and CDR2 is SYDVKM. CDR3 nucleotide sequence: TGTGCCAGCAGTTCGACAGGGTCGATAAACTATGGCTACACCTTC. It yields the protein CASSSTGSINYGYTF.

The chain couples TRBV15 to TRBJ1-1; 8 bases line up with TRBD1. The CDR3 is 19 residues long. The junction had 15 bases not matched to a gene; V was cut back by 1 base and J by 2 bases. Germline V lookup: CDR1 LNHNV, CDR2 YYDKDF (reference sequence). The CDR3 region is CATSRGGKPGQGQNTEAFF. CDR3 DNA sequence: TGTGCCACCAGCAGAGGGGGGAAGCCAGGACAGGGACAAAACACTGAAGCTTTCTTT.

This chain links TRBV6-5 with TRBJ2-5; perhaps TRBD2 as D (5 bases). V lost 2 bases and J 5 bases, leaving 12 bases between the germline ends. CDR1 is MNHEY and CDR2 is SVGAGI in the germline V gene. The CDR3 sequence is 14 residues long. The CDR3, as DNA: TGTGCCAGCAGTTACGGTGTGGGCGGGGAGACCCAGTACTTC. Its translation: CASSYGVGGETQYF.